A single sample gave rise to the 24 T cell receptor beta chains below, sequenced in a study of T cells in Graves' hyperthyroidism and ophthalmopathy (dated by TCRdb to between 2017 and 2020). The library relied on multiplex PCR. The sequencer listed for this sample is Illumina HiSeq 2000. TCR beta CDR3 regions were amplified from RNA transcripts. The first round of RT-PCR for the TCR CDR3 was performed with the HTBI primer set and the Qiagen OneStep RT-PCR kit. Clones were called with MiXCR by TCRdb after fastp trimmed the public reads at Q25, and only in-frame beta chains were retained. Merged by CDR3 protein, the rows form single entries marked with the most common genes and DNA. The sample data list around 280,000 distinct CDR3 sequences, and less than 15% of these were observed just once. The ten largest clones represent 6.5% to 10% of the sample. Sequencing used blood. The receptors here all came from a woman aged 25 to 45 with Graves' hyperthyroidism that later progressed to Graves' ophthalmopathy.

This clonotype was seen repeatedly, ten times or more. The chain uses TRBV7-8 and TRBJ2-5; TRBD2 aligns across 12 bases. CDR3 length: 16 residues. Germline CDR1 and CDR2: SGHVS and FQNEAQ. The V gene end was trimmed by 5 bases and the J gene end by 5 bases; junction bases not matched to a gene: 9. The CDR3 sequence is CASSKRLAGVRETQYF. CDR3 sequence (DNA): TGTGCCAGCAGCAAACGACTAGCGGGAGTCAGGGAGACCCAGTACTTC.

This clonotype was seen a few times. V gene TRBV4-1 combines with J gene TRBJ2-5; TRBD2 aligns across 10 bases. Germline V gives CDR1 MGHRA, CDR2 YSYEKL. CDR3 size: 17 residues. V lost 0 bases to trimming and J lost 7 bases; unmatched junction nucleotides: 11. The CDR3 here is CASSQDQSGRGVATQYF. Written as DNA, the CDR3 is TGCGCCAGCAGCCAAGATCAGAGCGGGAGGGGGGTAGCGACCCAGTACTTC.

The gene calls are TRBV6-2 or TRBV6-3 and TRBJ2-5; D not resolved. V was shortened by 5 bases and J by 3 bases, with 7 bases between the two germline ends. Germline CDR1 MNHEY, CDR2 SVGEGT. The CDR3 is made up of 12 amino acids. The CDR3 DNA follows: TGTGCCAGCAGTGTAATAAAAGAGACCCAGTACTTC. It specifies CASSVIKETQYF.

CDR3 sequence reads: CSASGTSGKSRVVSDEQYF. The CDR3 DNA reads TGCAGTGCTTCCGGGACTAGCGGGAAATCCCGTGTGGTCAGCGACGAGCAGTACTTC. J is TRBJ2-7 and V is TRBV20-1, with 13 nucleotides matching TRBD2. This CDR3 region has 19 residues. The V and J ends lost 5 bases and 5 bases, in that order; junction bases with no gene match: 21. Per the germline V gene, CDR1 is DFQATT and CDR2 is SNEGSKA (reference sequence).

The sample holds a few counts of this clonotype. J is TRBJ1-6 and V is TRBV10-3; D remains ambiguous. This CDR3 has 12 residues. Looked up from germline, CDR1 is ENHRY and CDR2 is SYGVKD. Trimming took 3 bases from V and 10 from J, leaving 7 bases between them. The CDR3 nucleotides are TGTGCCATCAGTGACCCAGGATCACCCCTCCACTTT. Protein product: CAISDPGSPLHF.

This clonotype occurred a few times. The chain carries TRBV30 and TRBJ2-2; D is perhaps TRBD2 (6 bases). Germline lookup yields CDR1 GTSNPN and CDR2 SVGIG (reference sequence). The length of the CDR3 is 12 residues. V shed 4 bases and J shed 4 bases, with 7 bases lying between them. The CDR3 DNA sequence: TGTGCCTGGATGGGACTCACCGGGGAGCTGTTTTTT. Translated, it gives CAWMGLTGELFF.

This clonotype was counted many times. The genes are TRBV7-9 and TRBJ2-1, with D hard to call. With 5 bases removed from V and 10 bases from J, the gap between germline ends came to 15 bases. This CDR3 spans 13 amino acids. Germline V lookup: CDR1 SEHNR, CDR2 FQNEAQ (reference sequence). In DNA, the CDR3 is TGTGCCAGCAGCCCTAGAGACAACTTGGAGCAGTTCTTC. Its protein product is CASSPRDNLEQFF.

This clonotype was seen at least ten times. The rearrangement joins TRBV18 to TRBJ2-1; TRBD1 might be the D (6 bases). Trimming took 6 bases from V and 7 from J, leaving 13 bases between them. The CDR3 totals 13 residues. CDR1 is KGHSH, CDR2 LQKENI, per germline. DNA of the CDR3: TGTGCCAGCTCCAACAGGGCTTGGAATGAGCAGTTCTTC. Protein product: CASSNRAWNEQFF.

V and J are TRBV30 and TRBJ2-3; the match to TRBD2 covers 15 bases. The CDR3 runs to 19 residues. V lost 3 bases, J lost 1 base, and 11 bases stayed unmatched. Per germline, CDR1 GTSNPN and CDR2 SVGIG (reference sequence). The CDR3 region is CAWRPPWTSGRAGTDTQYF. CDR3 nucleotide sequence: TGTGCCTGGAGGCCCCCTTGGACTAGCGGGAGGGCCGGCACAGATACGCAGTATTTT.

J is TRBJ2-3 and V is TRBV14; D remains ambiguous. The assigned J gene may be wrong: the sequence end matches TRBJ1-5 better. The CDR3 extends over 14 amino acids. Germline V CDR1 and CDR2: SGHDN, FVKESK. Written as DNA, the CDR3 is TGTGCCAGCAGCCAAGAAGTATGGGGAGATACGCAGCATTTT. Protein product: CASSQEVWGDTQHF.

V is TRBV5-5 and J is TRBJ2-4, with 11 bases that match TRBD2. Germline CDR1 reads SGHKS; CDR2 reads YYEKEE (reference sequence). The J segment lost 0 bases and the V segment lost 3 bases, leaving 14 bases of the junction unmatched. The CDR3 is 20 residues long. The CDR3 DNA reads as TGTGCCAGCAGCTCCCTCCCGCCGGGACTAGCGGATCTAGCCAAAAACATTCAGTACTTC. Protein: CASSSLPPGLADLAKNIQYF.

At least ten counts were recorded for this clonotype. The genes are TRBV7-9 and TRBJ2-3; 8 bases match TRBD1. The V gene's germline CDR1 is SEHNR and CDR2 FQNEAQ (reference sequence). This CDR3 comprises 16 residues. V gave up 4 bases and J gave up 0 bases; unmatched junction bases: 6. The CDR3 DNA follows: TGTGCCAGCAGCTCGTACAGGGGGGCGAGCACAGATACGCAGTATTTT. This encodes CASSSYRGASTDTQYF.

The chain carries TRBV27 and TRBJ2-3; D is ambiguous. Germline V gene lookup returns CDR1 MNHEY and CDR2 SMNVEV (reference sequence). V was trimmed by 11 bases and J by 0 bases, leaving 9 bases between them. The length of the CDR3 is 12 residues. The CDR3 sequence: CAVLTSTDTQYF. In nucleotides, the CDR3 is TGTGCCGTCTTGACAAGCACAGATACGCAGTATTTT.

The chain employs TRBV19 and TRBJ2-2; D not certain. Per the germline V gene, CDR1 is LNHDA and CDR2 is SQIVND (reference sequence). The CDR3 sequence is 16 residues long. V lost 6 bases to trimming and J lost 6 bases, with 20 bases between them. CDR3 region: CASSGSRIGLPGELFF. CDR3 nucleotides: TGTGCCAGTAGCGGCTCTAGGATTGGTTTACCCGGGGAGCTGTTTTTT. Filled out from reference TRBV19 and TRBJ2-2, the complete variable domain reads DGGITQSPKYLFRKEGQNVTLSCEQNLNHDAMYWYRQDPGQGLRLIYYSQIVNDFQKGDIAEGYSVSREKKESFPLTVTSAQKNPTAFYLCASSGSRIGLPGELFFGEGSRLTVL.

The CDR3: CASRGRGWPRTRPDVKDTQYF. For the CDR3, the DNA is TGTGCCAGCAGGGGACGTGGGTGGCCCCGTACTAGGCCTGACGTAAAAGATACGCAGTATTTT. V is TRBV2 and J is TRBJ2-3, with D possibly being TRBD1 or TRBD2 (5 bases each). V dropped 6 bases and J dropped 5 bases, with 36 bases sitting between them. Germline V CDR1 and CDR2: SNHLY, FYNNEI. The CDR3 sequence is 21 residues long. The whole variable domain, filled in from reference TRBV2 and TRBJ2-3, reads EPEVTQTPSHQVTQMGQEVILRCVPISNHLYFYWYRQILGQKVEFLVSFYNNEISEKSEIFDDQFSVERPDGSNFTLKIRSTKLEDSAMYFCASRGRGWPRTRPDVKDTQYFGPGTRLTVL.

This clonotype was seen repeatedly, ten times or more. V is TRBV18 and J is TRBJ2-1; D gene unclear. Trimming stripped 0 bases from V and 5 bases from J, with 11 bases between. From germline, CDR1 is KGHSH and CDR2 LQKENI. The length of the CDR3 is 15 residues. CDR3 loop: CASSPPVRLDNEQFF. The CDR3 DNA follows: TGTGCCAGCTCACCACCAGTCAGGCTTGACAATGAGCAGTTCTTC.

This clonotype has ten or more counts. This rearrangement joins TRBV12-3 or TRBV12-4 to TRBJ1-6; 9 positions agree with TRBD1. V lost 6 bases to trimming and J lost 10 bases; unmatched junction nucleotides: 7. CDR3 length equals 14 residues. Written as DNA, the CDR3 is TGTGCCAGCAGACCAAGACAGGGGGAATCACCCCTCCACTTT. It codes for CASRPRQGESPLHF.

V gene TRBV11-2 combines with J gene TRBJ1-3; D is perhaps TRBD1 (5 bases). The V gene lost 6 bases and the J gene lost 4 bases, with 16 bases spanning the gap. The length of the CDR3 is 15 residues. Germline CDR1 is SGHAT and CDR2 is FQNNGV. CDR3 loop: CASRPGPPGGNTIYF. CDR3 sequence (DNA): TGTGCCAGCAGGCCGGGACCCCCTGGGGGAAACACCATATATTTT.

This clonotype was counted many times. The chain couples TRBV5-1 to TRBJ1-1; D remains ambiguous. Trimming shortened V by 4 bases and J by 0 bases, and 13 bases separated the two germline ends. The CDR3 consists of 15 residues. The germline V gene has CDR1 SGHRS and CDR2 YFSETQ. CDR3 residues: CASSVGSTLNTEAFF. DNA of the CDR3: TGCGCCAGCAGCGTAGGATCTACCCTGAACACTGAAGCTTTCTTT.

This clonotype was counted a few times. The chain carries TRBV18 and TRBJ1-4; D perhaps matches TRBD1 (5 bases). The CDR3 length is 15 residues. From germline, CDR1 is KGHSH and CDR2 LQKENI. The V gene lost 6 bases and the J gene lost 8 bases, with 19 bases spanning the gap. CDR3 residues: CASSSNPGASEKLFF. The CDR3 region has the DNA TGTGCCAGCTCGTCAAACCCCGGGGCAAGCGAAAAACTGTTTTTT.

This clonotype has ten or more counts. The V and J genes are TRBV12-3 or TRBV12-4 and TRBJ2-1, with D possibly being TRBD1 or TRBD2 (5 bases each). Trimming took off 1 base at V and 2 bases at J, with 9 bases between the two ends. This CDR3 contains 15 residues. The CDR3 loop is CASSLEGPTYNEQFF. The CDR3 DNA is TGTGCCAGCAGTTTAGAGGGACCGACCTACAATGAGCAGTTCTTC.

In this sample, this clonotype turned up many times. This chain links TRBV27 with TRBJ2-7; TRBD1 agrees at 9 bases. The V gene's germline CDR1 is MNHEY and CDR2 SMNVEV (reference sequence). Unmatched junction bases numbered 8, after V lost 5 bases and J lost 0 bases. The CDR3 consists of 16 residues. For the CDR3, the DNA is TGTGCCAGCAGTCACGGGACAGGGAAAAGCTCCTACGAGCAGTACTTC. Translation gives CASSHGTGKSSYEQYF.

This clonotype has more than one count but fewer than ten. CDR3 DNA sequence: TGTGCCACCAGTGAGGACGACAGCGCAACTAATGAAAAACTGTTTTTT. This gives the protein CATSEDDSATNEKLFF. This chain joins TRBV24-1 and TRBJ1-4, with D perhaps matching TRBD1 (5 bases). The V gene's germline CDR1 is KGHDR and CDR2 SFDVKD. The CDR3 is made up of 16 amino acids. The V and J ends lost 4 bases and 0 bases respectively, with 11 bases between them.

At least ten counts were recorded for this clonotype. The chain combines TRBV30 with TRBJ1-1; D possibly corresponds to TRBD1 (5 bases). Germline V gene lookup returns CDR1 GTSNPN and CDR2 SVGIG (reference sequence). V lost 5 bases and J 7 bases, leaving 11 bases between the germline ends. The CDR3 has 11 residues. This chain's CDR3 is CAWGVGHEAFF. CDR3 nucleotides: TGTGCCTGGGGGGTGGGGCATGAAGCTTTCTTT.